The T cell receptor (beta chain) described here comes from a study of cytomegalovirus exposure and HLA in healthy donors. Study-level results: When analyzed later, the rates of TCR association showed variation by HLA locus, with DRB1 the most and HLA-C the fewest. Analyses of presence and absence presupposed an approximately uniform sequencing depth across donors. Owing to their indistinguishability, certain V segments, notably TRBV6-2 and TRBV6-3, were excluded. Specific recognition of CMV antigens was confirmed in vitro for a few chains (all CMV-associated).

As concerns this clone: Its specificity is unknown.

Germline trimming cut 4 bases from V and 1 base from J; bases unmatched to any gene: 14. The V gene's germline CDR1 is SGHRS and CDR2 YFSETQ. The CDR3 has 17 residues. The PCR employed 60 Vbeta primers together with 13 Jbeta primers. Data came from immunoSEQ multiplex PCR; TCRdb stores just in-frame clones and leaves some out. Here the sample spans tens of thousands of clones, 70% to 80% being singletons. Sequencing was done on a sample of PBMCs. The receptor was isolated from a man in his thirties or forties in good health and CMV-seronegative. The chain is built from TRBV5-1 and TRBJ2-7, with 7 bases that match TRBD1. The DNA of the CDR3 is TGCGCCAGCAGCCCTGCAACGGACAGGTTACGATCCTACGAGCAGTACTTC. It codes for CASSPATDRLRSYEQYF.